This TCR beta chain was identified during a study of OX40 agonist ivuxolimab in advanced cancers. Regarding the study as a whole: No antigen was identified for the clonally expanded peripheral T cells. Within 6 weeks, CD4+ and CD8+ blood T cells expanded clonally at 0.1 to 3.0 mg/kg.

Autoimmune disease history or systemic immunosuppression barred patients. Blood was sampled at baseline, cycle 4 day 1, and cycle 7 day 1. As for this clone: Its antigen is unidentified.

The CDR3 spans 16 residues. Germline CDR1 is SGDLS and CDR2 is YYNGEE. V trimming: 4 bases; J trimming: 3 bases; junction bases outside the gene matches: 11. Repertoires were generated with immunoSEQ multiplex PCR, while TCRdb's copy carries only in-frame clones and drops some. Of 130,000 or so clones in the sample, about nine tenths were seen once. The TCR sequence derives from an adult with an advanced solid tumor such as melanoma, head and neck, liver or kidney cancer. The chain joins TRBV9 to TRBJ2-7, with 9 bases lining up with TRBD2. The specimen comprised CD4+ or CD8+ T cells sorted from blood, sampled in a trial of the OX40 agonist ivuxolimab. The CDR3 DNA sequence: TGTGCCAGCAGCCCACGACTAGCGGCAGGCCTCTACGAGCAGTACTTC. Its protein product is CASSPRLAAGLYEQYF.